Given below is one T cell receptor (beta chain) in context. What antigen it recognizes has not been identified. The sample holds no much larger clone one base away, and base qualities are not on file. The sample's treatment or condition, from its label and the paper: oral pan-JAK inhibitor, 5-10 mg twice daily. Lesional scalp punch biopsies and peripheral blood were collected from alopecia areata patients. PBMCs were isolated by density centrifugation and stained for CD3, CD4 and CD8, after which CD4+ and CD8+ T cells were sorted on a FACSAria. Libraries were made using the immunoSEQ multiplex PCR assay. For TCR sequencing, RNA was extracted from every sample and reverse transcribed into cDNA to serve as template. First-strand cDNA was synthesized using SuperScript III with a 2:1 mix of oligo-dT and random hexamers. A synthetic immune receptor repertoire was used to assess amplification bias, and residual bias was removed computationally. The original pipeline was this. Raw reads were preprocessed to remove errors, and CDR3 was defined according to IMGT conventions as the region from the conserved cysteine to phenylalanine. Clonality was calculated as 1 minus Shannon entropy normalized by log2 of the number of productive unique TCRs. Whether scalp clones were CD4 or CD8 was inferred by matching scalp TCRbeta sequences against CD4 and CD8 repertoires sorted from blood. As stored in TCRdb, this immuneACCESS dataset retains in-frame rearrangements with V and J assigned. A fraction of the clones does not appear; measured against another copy, unresolved V genes explain less than half of the discrepancy, and the remainder lacks a known reason. V, J and clone size are those of that table, while D and trimming were read from the DNA. In this sample the table shows fewer than 250,000 clones, around two fifths of which occur a single time. The ten biggest clones cover about 2.6% of the sample.

The data originate from a study of CD8+ T cells in alopecia areata (dated by TCRdb to the late 2010s). For the wider study: Treated patients were enrolled in an open-label pilot trial of oral tofacitinib, 5 to 10 mg twice daily, for moderate-to-severe alopecia areata. Patients stayed on tofacitinib for 6 to 18 months and then had 6 months of follow-up off drug so that delayed response and recurrence could be assessed. For the treated patients, the SALT score, which quantifies what percentage of scalp surface area is affected, served as the measure of disease severity. The study used high-throughput TCRbeta sequencing to examine T cell clonal expansion in alopecia areata, in both the C3H/HeJ mouse model and human patients. Human TCRbeta sequencing covered scalp tissue and sorted CD4+ and CD8+ peripheral blood T cells from patchy and totalis/universalis alopecia areata patients and healthy controls. Patients on tofacitinib were biopsied at baseline and after 4 and 24 weeks of treatment, and several of the patients also had a later scalp biopsy. Scalp clonality was compared among normal scalp (n=4), patchy alopecia areata scalp (n=8), and alopecia totalis/universalis scalp (n=8). The RNA source kit depended on sample type: the PAXgene miRNA kit for fixed scalp, the miRNeasy kit for PBMCs, and the RNeasy kit for mouse skin. immunoSEQ multiplex PCR using 35 Vbeta forward primers and 13 Jbeta reverse primers was used to amplify TCRbeta CDR3 regions.

CDR1 and CDR2 were assigned from the germline V gene as SGHDN and FVKESK. V is trimmed back by 1 base and J by 1 base, and the junction contains 3 bases that no gene match accounts for. From its cysteine to its phenylalanine, the CDR3 spans 16 amino acids. Only CDR3 DNA remains: 48 bases, in frame from the first base. Here is what the overall study found, with its caveats: TCR sequences shared between patients were less clear than in mice, possibly partly because of HLA diversity in the patient population. Higher clonality and more expanded CD8+ clones were observed in lesional scalp than in normal scalp, particularly in alopecia totalis/universalis, a finding suggestive of antigenic drive. Because the treated cohort was small and had only one nonresponder, larger studies are needed to examine links between baseline CD8+ expansion and response. Tofacitinib significantly decreased scalp clonality and the number of expanded CD8+ clones among the top 100 scalp clones. During tofacitinib treatment, many expanded lesional clones stuck around in both scalp and blood, and this persistence may partly explain why relapse happens after treatment is stopped. Unlike mouse skin, where gammadelta T cells dominate, normal human skin contains resident alphabeta T cells that get sequenced too, which complicates analysis of the scalp TCR repertoire.

Rearrangement joined TRBV14 to TRBJ2-1, with 8 bases matching TRBD2. This receptor was identified in a human donor with alopecia areata. Here the sequenced sample was CD4+ T cells sorted from blood, taken at approximately week 36, from a patient treated with tofacitinib. Here is the DNA: TGTGCCAGCAGCCAAGCGAGCGGGAGTTCCTACAATGAGCAGTTCTTC. Its translation reads: CASSQASGSSYNEQFF.